Each of the 15 T cell receptor beta chains below was sequenced from the same sample in a study of T cells in pancreatic ductal adenocarcinoma (dated by TCRdb to 2016 to 2017). The pancreatic ductal adenocarcinoma patients who were selected had gone through surgery without receiving any neoadjuvant therapy. The library came from the immunoSEQ multiplex PCR assay. Drawn from immuneACCESS, this table holds only the in-frame rearrangements with V and J called that TCRdb kept. Clones are partly lost; checked studies trace under half to an unresolved V gene and leave the rest unexplained. A total of about 100,000 clones appear in this sample, about 96% of them only once. The ten largest clones add up to about 3.4% of the sample. The sample consisted of PBMCs. The receptors were gathered from a human donor with pancreatic ductal adenocarcinoma.

The chain recombines TRBV7-2 with TRBJ2-5; 14 positions agree with TRBD2. V shed 4 bases and J 4 bases; nucleotides not matched to a gene: 2. CDR1 and CDR2 (germline): SGHTA, FQGNSA. The CDR3 is 15 amino acids. The CDR3 region has the DNA TGTGCCAGCAGCTCGGGGACTAGCGGGGGAGAGACCCAGTACTTC. Translation: CASSSGTSGGETQYF. Based on the CDR3 plus reference TRBV7-2 and TRBJ2-5, the full variable domain is GAGVSQSPSNKVTEKGKDVELRCDPISGHTALYWYRQSLGQGLEFLIYFQGNSAPDKSGLPSDRFSAERTGGSVSTLTIQRTQQEDSAVYLCASSSGTSGGETQYFGPGTRLLVL.

V is TRBV11-3 and J is TRBJ2-7; 7 bases line up with TRBD1. The germline gives CDR1 SGHNT, CDR2 YENEEA. The CDR3 has 16 amino acids. The trim removed 6 bases at V and 7 bases at J, leaving 18 bases unmatched. CDR3 region: CASSHFRDSLTWEQYF. The CDR3 nucleotides read TGTGCCAGCAGTCATTTCAGGGACAGCCTGACGTGGGAGCAGTACTTC.

The chain employs TRBV6-5 and TRBJ1-1; D is unclear. Germline CDR1 reads MNHEY; CDR2 reads SVGAGI. This CDR3 contains 14 residues. V lost 6 bases to trimming and J lost 0 bases, with 11 bases between them. CDR3 loop: CASSVEPLNTEAFF. The CDR3 DNA reads TGTGCCAGCAGCGTCGAGCCCTTGAACACTGAAGCTTTCTTT.

The CDR3 region has the DNA TGTGCCAGCAGCTGGGGACAGTTGAACACTGAAGCTTTCTTT. This translates into CASSWGQLNTEAFF. The chain joins TRBV7-9 to TRBJ1-1; 7 nucleotides line up with TRBD1. After removal of 4 bases from V and 0 bases from J, the junction contained 2 bases not matched to a gene. Germline V gives CDR1 SEHNR, CDR2 FQNEAQ (reference sequence). The CDR3 has 14 residues.

This clone appeared once. The J gene is TRBJ1-2, the V gene TRBV28; D remains ambiguous. The germline CDR1 and CDR2 sequences are MDHEN and SYDVKM. This CDR3 has 14 amino acids. V was pared by 2 bases and J by 8 bases, with 15 bases between. In DNA, the CDR3 is TGTGCCAGCAGTTTAACTGGAAACTATGGAGGCTACACCTTC. Its translation: CASSLTGNYGGYTF.

The rearrangement links TRBV7-8 to TRBJ1-1, with a tentative D call TRBD1 (5 bases). CDR3 length: 15 residues. The germline V and J ends were trimmed by 4 bases and 0 bases, with 12 bases remaining between them. Germline V gene lookup returns CDR1 SGHVS and CDR2 FQNEAQ. In DNA, the CDR3 is TGTGCCAGCAGCTGGGTCCAGGGTCTGAACACTGAAGCTTTCTTT. It is translated as CASSWVQGLNTEAFF.

Only one count was recorded for this clone. The DNA of the CDR3 is TGTGCCAGCAGCGTAGGAGAGCACCGGGGCACCGGGGAGCTGTTTTTT. Encoded protein: CASSVGEHRGTGELFF. The chain employs TRBV9 and TRBJ2-2; a possible D gene is TRBD2 (5 bases). Germline-derived CDR1 and CDR2 are SGDLS and YYNGEE. The CDR3 totals 16 residues. V was pared by 0 bases and J by 4 bases, with 13 bases between.

V gene TRBV6-5 combines with J gene TRBJ1-1; D not resolved. Germline assignment: CDR1 MNHEY and CDR2 SVGAGI. Trimming cost V 0 bases and J 7 bases, with 9 bases left between them. This CDR3 region has 13 residues. CDR3 in DNA: TGTGCCAGCAGTTACTCATGGGCCGGTGAAGCTTTCTTT. Protein sequence: CASSYSWAGEAFF.

The chain is built from TRBV2 and TRBJ2-7; 9 bases fit TRBD2. The CDR3 totals 16 residues. Germline-derived CDR1 and CDR2 are SNHLY and FYNNEI. V gave up 4 bases and J gave up 2 bases; unmatched junction bases: 9. The CDR3: CASSGSGSRSAYEQYF. The CDR3 DNA is TGTGCCAGCAGTGGTAGCGGGAGTAGAAGCGCCTACGAGCAGTACTTC.

The chain uses TRBV28 and TRBJ1-2; D is unclear. Germline V lookup: CDR1 MDHEN, CDR2 SYDVKM. V gave up 6 bases and J gave up 4 bases, with 12 bases separating them. The CDR3 length is 13 residues. The CDR3 DNA reads as TGTGCCAGCAGCCTCGTAGAAATCTATGGCTACACCTTC. Protein product: CASSLVEIYGYTF.

The chain joins TRBV30 to TRBJ2-7; 9 bases fit TRBD2. Trimming took 4 bases from V and 2 from J; bases not matched to a gene: 0. The V gene's germline CDR1 is GTSNPN and CDR2 SVGIG (reference sequence). The CDR3 spans 12 residues. The CDR3 here is CAWTSGTYEQYF. CDR3 DNA sequence: TGTGCCTGGACTAGCGGGACCTACGAGCAGTACTTC.

The chain carries TRBV7-9 and TRBJ2-3; 13 bases match TRBD2. CDR1 is SEHNR, CDR2 FQNEAQ, per germline (reference sequence). The CDR3 spans 17 residues. The J segment lost 5 bases and the V segment lost 3 bases, leaving 8 bases of the junction unmatched. This CDR3 reads CASSFLTSGGSGDTQYF. Written as DNA, the CDR3 is TGTGCCAGCAGCTTCTTGACTAGCGGGGGGTCCGGAGATACGCAGTATTTT.

The V gene is TRBV28, the J gene TRBJ1-5, with D perhaps matching TRBD1 (5 bases). Per the germline V gene, CDR1 is MDHEN and CDR2 is SYDVKM. This CDR3 comprises 16 residues. The germline V and J ends were trimmed by 3 bases and 0 bases, with 12 bases remaining between them. The CDR3 reads CASSFPQEYSNQPQHF. The CDR3 bases are TGTGCCAGCAGTTTCCCACAGGAGTATAGCAATCAGCCCCAGCATTTT. Using reference TRBV28 and TRBJ1-5 for the parts outside the CDR3, the full variable domain is DVKVTQSSRYLVKRTGEKVFLECVQDMDHENMFWYRQDPGLGLRLIYFSYDVKMKEKGDIPEGYSVSREKKERFSLILESASTNQTSMYLCASSFPQEYSNQPQHFGDGTRLSIL.

The chain has TRBV5-1 and TRBJ2-3, with 8 bases aligning to TRBD1. The V gene end was trimmed by 4 bases and the J gene end by 3 bases; junction bases not matched to a gene: 10. CDR3 size: 16 residues. Germline V gene lookup returns CDR1 SGHRS and CDR2 YFSETQ. CDR3 in DNA: TGCGCCAGCAGCATGGGACAGGCGAGGTGGACAGATACGCAGTATTTT. Its translation: CASSMGQARWTDTQYF.

The chain recombines TRBV4-2 with TRBJ2-3, with D tentatively TRBD2 (6 bases). CDR1 and CDR2 (germline): LGHNA, YNFKEQ. This CDR3 is built from 17 residues. V lost 1 base to trimming and J lost 4 bases, with 18 bases between them. CDR3 sequence: CASSQGVGLSASDTQYF. The DNA for the CDR3 is TGTGCCAGCAGCCAAGGGGTAGGACTAAGTGCTTCAGATACGCAGTATTTT.